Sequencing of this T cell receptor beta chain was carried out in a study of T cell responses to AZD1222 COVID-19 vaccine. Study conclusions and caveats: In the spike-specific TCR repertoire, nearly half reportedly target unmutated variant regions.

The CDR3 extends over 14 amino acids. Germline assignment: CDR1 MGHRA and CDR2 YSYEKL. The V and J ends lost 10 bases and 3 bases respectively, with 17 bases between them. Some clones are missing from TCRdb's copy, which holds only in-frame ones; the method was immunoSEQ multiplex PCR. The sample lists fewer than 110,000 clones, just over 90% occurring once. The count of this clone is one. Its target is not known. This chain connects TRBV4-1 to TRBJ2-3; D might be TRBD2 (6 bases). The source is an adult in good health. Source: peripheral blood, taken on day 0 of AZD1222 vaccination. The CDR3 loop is CATKAPGRTDTQYF. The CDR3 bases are TGCGCCACAAAGGCCCCGGGGAGGACAGATACGCAGTATTTT.